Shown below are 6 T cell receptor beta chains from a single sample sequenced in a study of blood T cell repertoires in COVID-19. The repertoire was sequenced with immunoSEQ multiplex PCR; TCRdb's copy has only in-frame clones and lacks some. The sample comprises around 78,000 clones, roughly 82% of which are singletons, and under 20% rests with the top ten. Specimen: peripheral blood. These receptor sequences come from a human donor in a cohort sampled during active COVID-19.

In DNA form, the CDR3 reads TGTGCCAGCAGCTACAGGGAAGTCACTGAAGCTTTCTTT. This gives the protein CASSYREVTEAFF. The rearrangement joins TRBV7-9 to TRBJ1-1; D is possibly TRBD1 (6 bases). CDR1 is SEHNR, CDR2 FQNEAQ, per germline (reference sequence). The CDR3 covers 13 residues. V shed 4 bases and J shed 4 bases, with 10 bases lying between them.

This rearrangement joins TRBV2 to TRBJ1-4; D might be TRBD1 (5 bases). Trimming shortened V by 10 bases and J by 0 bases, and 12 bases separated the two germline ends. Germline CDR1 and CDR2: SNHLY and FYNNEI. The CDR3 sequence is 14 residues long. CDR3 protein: CATNRPATNEKLFF. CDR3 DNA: TGTGCCACAAACAGGCCTGCAACTAATGAAAAACTGTTTTTT.

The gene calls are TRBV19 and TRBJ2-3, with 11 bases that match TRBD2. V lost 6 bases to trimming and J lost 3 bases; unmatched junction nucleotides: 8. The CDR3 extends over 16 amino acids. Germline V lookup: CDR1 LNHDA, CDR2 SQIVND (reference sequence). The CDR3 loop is CASRGTSGGSTDTQYF. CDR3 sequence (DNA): TGTGCCAGTAGGGGAACTAGCGGGGGTTCTACAGATACGCAGTATTTT.

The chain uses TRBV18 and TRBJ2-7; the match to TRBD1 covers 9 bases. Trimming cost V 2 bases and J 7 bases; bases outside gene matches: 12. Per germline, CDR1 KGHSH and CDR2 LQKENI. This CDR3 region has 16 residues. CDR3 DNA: TGTGCCAGCTCACCAAATGCACCGGGACAGGGTCTGGAGCAGTACTTC. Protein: CASSPNAPGQGLEQYF.

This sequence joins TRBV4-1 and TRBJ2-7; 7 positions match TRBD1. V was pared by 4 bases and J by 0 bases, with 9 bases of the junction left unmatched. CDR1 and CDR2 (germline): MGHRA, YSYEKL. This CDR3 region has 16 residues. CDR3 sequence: CASSPRGQKSSYEQYF. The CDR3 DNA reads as TGCGCCAGCAGCCCGAGGGGGCAAAAGAGCTCCTACGAGCAGTACTTC.

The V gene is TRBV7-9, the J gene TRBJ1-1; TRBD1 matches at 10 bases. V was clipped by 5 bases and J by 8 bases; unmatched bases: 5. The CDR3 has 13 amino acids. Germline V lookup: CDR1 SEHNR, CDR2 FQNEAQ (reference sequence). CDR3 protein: CASSPWTGGEAFF. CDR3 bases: TGTGCCAGCAGCCCGTGGACAGGGGGAGAAGCTTTCTTT.